The rows below give T cell receptor beta chains drawn from one sample of a study of shared clonotypes between healthy human individuals. Assay: immunoSEQ multiplex PCR; the TCRdb copy retains only in-frame clones and omits some. The data show 900,000 to 1,200,000 clones, about four fifths seen once. Sequenced input: memory CD4+ T cells from PBMCs. These receptors were collected from a young man in good health. Some clones in this sample may be carry-over from other donors' samples. CDR3s include the opening cysteine and the closing phenylalanine or tryptophan. A D gene is named only where the DNA matches it firmly. Clone size, where shown, is once, few, many, or a class for clones that have expanded.

abundance | d_gene | j_gene | v_gene | CDR3nt | CDR3aa
NA | TRBD2 | TRBJ2-3 | TRBV19 | TGTGCCAGTACCGACCTGACTAGCGGGAGAGGAGATACGCAGTATTTT | CASTDLTSGRGDTQYF
NA | TRBD1 | TRBJ2-7 | TRBV6-5 | TGTGCCAGCAGTCCTACCCGGGACAGGGGCTACGAGCAGTACTTC | CASSPTRDRGYEQYF
few | NA | TRBJ1-3 | TRBV28 | TGTGCCAGCAGTATAACCGGGACGCTGGTAAACACCATATATTTT | CASSITGTLVNTIYF
NA | NA | TRBJ2-7 | TRBV4-2 | TGTGCCAGCAGGAAAGGGGGAATGGGAGAGCAGTACTTC | CASRKGGMGEQYF
NA | TRBD1 | TRBJ2-5 | TRBV11-2 | TGTGCCAGCAGAGCCCAGACAGGGGGCCAAGAGACCCAGTACTTC | CASRAQTGGQETQYF
NA | NA | TRBJ1-2 | TRBV7-2 | TGTGCCAGCAGCTTAAGACAGACCTATGGCTACACCTTC | CASSLRQTYGYTF
NA | NA | TRBJ2-3 | TRBV5-4 | TGTGCCAGCAGCTTGGAGTCACCACCCGGCACAGATACGCAGTATTTT | CASSLESPPGTDTQYF
NA | TRBD2 | TRBJ2-7 | TRBV18 | TGTGCCAGCTCACGCGCGGGAGAGGCCTACGAGCAGTACTTC | CASSRAGEAYEQYF
NA | TRBD1 | TRBJ1-1 | TRBV28 | TGTGCCAGCAGTGGGACAGGGGGTGAAGCTTTCTTT | CASSGTGGEAFF
NA | NA | TRBJ2-7 | TRBV7-8 | TGTGCCAGCAGCTTAGATCGAGCGGCCCACTACGAGCAGTACTTC | CASSLDRAAHYEQYF
NA | NA | TRBJ1-1 | TRBV11-2 | TGTGCCAGCAGCCCTATCGCTGAAGCTTTCTTT | CASSPIAEAFF
NA | NA | TRBJ2-5 | TRBV5-1 | TGCGCCAGCAGCTCCGACGTGACAGTCCAAGAGACCCAGTACTTC | CASSSDVTVQETQYF
few | NA | TRBJ2-7 | TRBV9 | TGTGCCAGCAGCGTCCAGGGAAGCGTATACGAGCAGTACTTC | CASSVQGSVYEQYF
NA | NA | TRBJ2-1 | TRBV29-1 | TGCAGCGTCCCAAGGGGAGGGCGGGGGCTTTACAATGAGCAGTTCTTC | CSVPRGGRGLYNEQFF
few | TRBD1 | TRBJ2-7 | TRBV5-8 | TGTGCCAGCAGTAGAGGGACAGGGAACTACGAGCAGTACTTC | CASSRGTGNYEQYF
NA | NA | TRBJ2-3 | TRBV2 | TGTGCCAGCAGTGTCAGGACAGATACGCAGTATTTT | CASSVRTDTQYF